This T cell receptor beta chain was retrieved from a study of T cells expressing NK-cell markers. As for the study in general: The study drew TCR beta repertoires from sorted CD3+CD56+NKG2C+, CD3+CD56+NKG2C- and CD3+CD56-NKG2C+ T cells. Eight donors were sequenced, of whom seven were HCMV-seropositive, while the remaining one was HCMV-seronegative.

The study, taken as a whole, reports: Dominance of the CD3+CD56-NKG2C+ fraction by these clonotypes also held in several donors.

Concerning this clonotype: Antigen unknown.

CDR1 and CDR2 (germline): LGHDT, YNNKEL (reference sequence). This CDR3 spans 13 amino acids. Beta-chain TCR cDNA was generated via 5'RACE template switching with UMIs. Following a re-call of the 5' RACE reads, TCRdb has one entry per CDR3 protein and lacks DNA. In all, the sample yields some 280,000 distinct CDR3 sequences. The sample consisted of blood T cells: a sorted CD56 or NKG2C T cell subset, CD4+ or CD8+ T cells, or bulk PBMC T cells (not recorded which). The rearrangement links TRBV3-1 to TRBJ1-3. The clonotype comes from a young man in good health. This CDR3 reads CASSQGIGNTIYF.